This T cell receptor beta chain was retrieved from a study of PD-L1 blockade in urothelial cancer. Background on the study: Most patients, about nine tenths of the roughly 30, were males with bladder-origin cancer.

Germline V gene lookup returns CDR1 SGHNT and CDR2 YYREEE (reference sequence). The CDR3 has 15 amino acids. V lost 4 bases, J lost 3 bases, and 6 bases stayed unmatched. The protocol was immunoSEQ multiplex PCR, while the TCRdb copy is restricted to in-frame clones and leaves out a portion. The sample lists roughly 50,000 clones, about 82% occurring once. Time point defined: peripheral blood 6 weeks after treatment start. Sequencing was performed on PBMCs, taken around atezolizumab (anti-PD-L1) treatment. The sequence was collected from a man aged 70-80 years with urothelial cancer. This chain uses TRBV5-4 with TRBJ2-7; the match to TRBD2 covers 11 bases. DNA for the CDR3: TGTGCCAGCAGCGAGGGACTAGCGGCCCTCTACGAGCAGTACTTC. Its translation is CASSEGLAALYEQYF.